This T cell receptor (beta chain) emerged from a study of shared clonotypes between healthy human individuals. In regard to this clone: Its target is not known.

Study-level findings and limits: Among non-shared clonotypes, generation probabilities were lower than among those shared by all four donors.

This CDR3 is 17 amino acids long. V lost 5 bases, J lost 0 bases, and 10 bases stayed unmatched. Germline CDR1 reads PRHDT; CDR2 reads FYEKMQ (reference sequence). Using immunoSEQ multiplex PCR, the repertoire was profiled, and TCRdb retains in-frame clones only, with some absent. The sample lists over a million clones, about 84% seen once, with 0.55% to 0.7% in the top ten. This chain uses TRBV13 with TRBJ2-7; 10 positions match TRBD2. Sequenced material: memory CD4+ T cells from PBMCs. Subset of the sample: CD45RA-negative fraction. This TCR was recovered from a man between 18 and 35 years old in good health. Some clones in this sample may be carry-over from other donors' samples. Here the CDR3 reads CASSILGASGSSYEQYF. The CDR3 region has the DNA TGTGCCAGCAGCATCCTGGGGGCTAGCGGGAGCTCCTACGAGCAGTACTTC.